The present TCR beta chain was sequenced within a study of blood T cell repertoires in COVID-19. The ends lost 6 bases at V and 1 base at J; junction bases unmatched: 1. The germline V gene encodes CDR1 SGHDN and CDR2 FVKESK. The CDR3 is made up of 13 amino acids. Using immunoSEQ multiplex PCR, the repertoire was profiled, and TCRdb retains in-frame clones only, with some absent. The data contain around 220,000 clones, 90% of them seen just once; the ten biggest clones take up more than 12%. The chain couples TRBV14 to TRBJ2-3, with 7 bases identical to TRBD2. What was sequenced was PBMCs or T cells enriched from blood (not recorded which). This receptor was obtained from a man younger than 45 who had been exposed to COVID-19. The CDR3 loop reads CASSLAGTDTQYF. CDR3 DNA: TGTGCCAGCAGTCTAGCGGGCACAGATACGCAGTATTTT.